Shown below are 4 T cell receptor beta chains from a single sample sequenced in a study of technical replicates of blood from several donors. Measured with immunoSEQ multiplex PCR; TCRdb has only the in-frame clones, and not every one. The sample shows 90,000 to 100,000 clones, just under 95% of them seen only once. The sequenced sample consisted of T cells isolated from PBMCs. The receptors originated from a human donor in good health.

The genes are TRBV5-5 and TRBJ2-7, with 7 positions matching TRBD2. With 1 base clipped from V and 1 base from J, the junction kept 5 bases outside the gene matches. The germline V gene has CDR1 SGHKS and CDR2 YYEKEE (reference sequence). This CDR3 is built from 15 residues. In nucleotides, the CDR3 is TGTGCCAGCAGCTTGTCTACTAGCGTTTCCTACGAGCAGTACTTC. Its translation: CASSLSTSVSYEQYF.

The rearrangement uses TRBV7-8 and TRBJ1-5; D remains unclear. This CDR3 comprises 15 residues. V was cut by 1 base and J by 6 bases, with 13 bases left in between. Germline loops: CDR1 SGHVS, CDR2 FQNEAQ. For the CDR3, the DNA is TGTGCCAGCAGCTTAGGAGGAGGGAGAGGTCAGCCCCAGCATTTT. Residues: CASSLGGGRGQPQHF.

The chain combines TRBV30 with TRBJ1-2; 8 bases align to TRBD1. The V and J ends lost 2 bases and 7 bases, in that order; junction bases with no gene match: 9. CDR1 and CDR2 (germline): GTSNPN, SVGIG (reference sequence). This CDR3 spans 14 amino acids. The CDR3 bases are TGTGCCTGGAGTCGGATAGGACAGGGAAGTGGCTACACCTTC. It specifies CAWSRIGQGSGYTF.

The rearrangement uses TRBV10-3 and TRBJ1-5; D is undetermined. Per germline, CDR1 ENHRY and CDR2 SYGVKD. This CDR3 region has 14 residues. V lost 2 bases, J lost 4 bases, and 9 bases lay in between. The CDR3 spells CAISEREGNQPQHF. Here the CDR3 DNA reads TGTGCCATCAGTGAGAGAGAGGGTAATCAGCCCCAGCATTTT.